Listed here are 9 T cell receptor beta chains from one sample, sequenced in a study of radiotherapy plus CTLA-4 blockade in lung cancer. Data came from immunoSEQ multiplex PCR; TCRdb stores just in-frame clones and leaves some out. The sample records about 55,000 clones, about 80% being singletons. Sequencing used peripheral blood, obtained from a patient treated with radiotherapy plus ipilimumab. The receptors here all came from a human donor with non-small cell lung cancer whose response to radiotherapy plus ipilimumab could not be evaluated.

This clone is termed medium-sized. V usage is TRBV7-2 and J usage is TRBJ1-3; D is uncertain. Germline CDR1 SGHTA, CDR2 FQGNSA. This CDR3 is 15 amino acids long. Trimming left V 0 bases short and J 8 bases short, with 14 bases between. The CDR3 region is CASSLAGVGSDTIYF. The CDR3 nucleotides are TGTGCCAGCAGCTTAGCCGGGGTGGGCAGTGACACCATATATTTT. Looking up the rest from reference TRBV7-2 and TRBJ1-3 gives the full variable domain: GAGVSQSPSNKVTEKGKDVELRCDPISGHTALYWYRQSLGQGLEFLIYFQGNSAPDKSGLPSDRFSAERTGGSVSTLTIQRTQQEDSAVYLCASSLAGVGSDTIYFGEGSWLTVV.

In this sample, this clone turned up a few times. This chain joins TRBV11-2 and TRBJ1-6; 7 bases line up with TRBD1. From germline, CDR1 is SGHAT and CDR2 FQNNGV. Unmatched junction bases numbered 2, after V lost 0 bases and J lost 9 bases. The CDR3 sequence is 14 residues long. As DNA, the CDR3 is TGTGCCAGCAGCTTAGATCCAGGGGGTTCACCCCTCCACTTT. It yields the protein CASSLDPGGSPLHF.

V is TRBV11-2 and J is TRBJ2-7; D is possibly TRBD1 (6 bases). The V end was cut by 2 bases, the J end by 2 bases, with 16 bases between. CDR3 size: 16 residues. The germline V gene encodes CDR1 SGHAT and CDR2 FQNNGV. The CDR3 DNA is TGTGCCAGCAGCTTAAGGCTTTACGGGACACCCTACGAGCAGTACTTC. Residues: CASSLRLYGTPYEQYF.

This clone has a handful of counts. This sequence joins TRBV15 and TRBJ1-2, with no clear D. V gave up 3 bases and J gave up 5 bases, with 19 bases separating them. The germline gives CDR1 LNHNV, CDR2 YYDKDF (reference sequence). The CDR3 length is 16 residues. The CDR3 is CATSSRSEGGPYGYTF. CDR3 DNA sequence: TGTGCCACCAGCAGCCGATCGGAGGGCGGCCCATATGGCTACACCTTC.

This clone was seen just once. This chain links TRBV2 with TRBJ2-7; no definite D call. CDR1 is SNHLY, CDR2 FYNNEI, per germline. V was pared by 3 bases and J by 6 bases, with 15 bases between. This CDR3 is 14 amino acids long. The CDR3 sequence: CASSEPSKRSEQYF. The CDR3 DNA sequence: TGTGCCAGCAGTGAGCCATCAAAGCGAAGCGAGCAGTACTTC. The full variable domain, completed using reference TRBV2 and TRBJ2-7, is EPEVTQTPSHQVTQMGQEVILRCVPISNHLYFYWYRQILGQKVEFLVSFYNNEISEKSEIFDDQFSVERPDGSNFTLKIRSTKLEDSAMYFCASSEPSKRSEQYFGPGTRLTVT.

The chain carries TRBV19 and TRBJ2-5; tentatively, D is TRBD1 (6 bases). CDR3 length: 14 residues. Germline CDR1 LNHDA, CDR2 SQIVND (reference sequence). V shed 3 bases and J shed 3 bases, with 11 bases lying between them. DNA of the CDR3: TGTGCCAGTAGTATTAGGCACAGGGAAGAGACCCAGTACTTC. This gives the protein CASSIRHREETQYF. The variable domain in full, completed from reference TRBV19 and TRBJ2-5, reads DGGITQSPKYLFRKEGQNVTLSCEQNLNHDAMYWYRQDPGQGLRLIYYSQIVNDFQKGDIAEGYSVSREKKESFPLTVTSAQKNPTAFYLCASSIRHREETQYFGPGTRLLVL.

This clone was seen a single time. The CDR3 protein is CASSPNRGGRNEKLFF. CDR3 sequence (DNA): TGTGCCAGCTCACCCAACCGGGGGGGGAGAAATGAAAAACTGTTTTTT. The chain couples TRBV18 to TRBJ1-4; a possible D gene is TRBD1 (5 bases). CDR3 length equals 16 residues. The V end was cut by 3 bases, the J end by 5 bases, with 16 bases between. Germline CDR1 reads KGHSH; CDR2 reads LQKENI.

V gene TRBV19 combines with J gene TRBJ2-1, with D perhaps TRBD2 (6 bases). CDR1 LNHDA and CDR2 SQIVND come from the germline V gene (reference sequence). Trimming shortened V by 9 bases and J by 2 bases, and 14 bases separated the two germline ends. The CDR3 extends over 14 amino acids. The CDR3 is CASRPGSTYNEQFF. In nucleotides, the CDR3 is TGTGCCAGCCGGCCCGGGAGCACCTACAATGAGCAGTTCTTC.

This chain's CDR3 is CASSLTGGVGRNEKLFF. The DNA of the CDR3 is TGTGCCAGCAGCTTGACAGGGGGCGTTGGTAGAAATGAAAAACTGTTTTTT. V and J are TRBV7-8 and TRBJ1-4, with 10 nucleotides matching TRBD1. The CDR3 totals 17 residues. Germline values: CDR1 SGHVS, CDR2 FQNEAQ. Trimming took 3 bases from V and 5 from J; bases not matched to a gene: 9.